The following is a T cell receptor beta chain sequence with its context. The target antigen is unknown. The CDR3 is made up of 18 amino acids. With V trimmed by 3 bases and J by 0 bases, 11 bases remained unmatched. CDR1 is SGHRS, CDR2 YFSETQ, per germline. From the 5' RACE reads, TCRdb called clonotypes with MiXCR, one entry per CDR3 protein. Of 1.5 million to 2 million distinct CDR3 sequences detected, around a third appear once; the ten largest clones hold about 0.3%. The source of the sample is a study of identical twins. Overall study results and limits: Twin pairs' shared out-of-frame alpha sequences were enriched in low generation probability. The models gave estimates that fell short of the out-of-frame TCR alpha sharing seen in monozygotic twins.

The chain recombines TRBV5-1 with TRBJ1-4, with 7 bases fitting TRBD1. Sequenced sample: cord blood. This clonotype originated in a newborn girl in good health. This chain's CDR3 is CASSSGPGGIATNEKLFF. CDR3 DNA sequence: TGCGCCAGCAGCTCGGGGCCAGGGGGGATTGCAACTAATGAAAAACTGTTTTTT. Full variable domain (rest looked up from reference TRBV5-1 and TRBJ1-4): KAGVTQTPRYLIKTRGQQVTLSCSPISGHRSVSWYQQTPGQGLQFLFEYFSETQRNKGNFPGRFSGRQFSNSRSEMNVSTLELGDSALYLCASSSGPGGIATNEKLFFGSGTQLSVL.